This T cell receptor (beta chain) appears in the sequencing data of a study of Ad26.COV2.S vaccination and SARS-CoV-2 variants. Regarding the study as a whole: Substantial breadth was reportedly displayed by spike-specific CD8+ and CD4+ T cell responses after vaccination. The study found similar non-spike TCR breadth in vaccine and placebo recipients.

TCRdb's copy holds only in-frame clones and misses some; the assay was immunoSEQ multiplex PCR. This table has a few hundred thousand clones, around 87% appearing once. In regard to this clone: The antigen is unknown.

Specified treatment: roughly 20 received Ad26.COV2.S at low or high dose, single or two shots; about 5 received placebo; per-sample allocation not given. After the first vaccine or placebo injection, samples were drawn on day 63. This sequence originates from a person between 18 and 65 years old who received the Ad26.COV2.S COVID-19 vaccine or a placebo. Sequencing used peripheral blood, obtained in a trial of Ad26.COV2.S vaccine versus placebo.

The chain's CDR3 is CACRTGQGPNTEAFF. CDR3 nucleotides: TGTGCCTGCCGGACGGGACAGGGACCGAACACTGAAGCTTTCTTT. J is TRBJ1-1 and V is TRBV30; the match to TRBD1 covers 9 bases. Germline trimming cut 6 bases from V and 1 base from J; bases unmatched to any gene: 9. This CDR3 is built from 15 residues. Per germline, CDR1 GTSNPN and CDR2 SVGIG (reference sequence).